These 10 T cell receptor beta chains were all obtained from the same sample, sequenced in a study of molecular identifiers for immune sequencing clone quantification (dated 2018 in TCRdb). Libraries were constructed by PCR. The reads were generated on an Illumina HiSeq 4000. TCRdb reanalyzed the raw reads on its own, using fastp at Q25 for trimming and MiXCR for clone calling, and kept in-frame beta chains. Rows with a matching CDR3 protein are joined into one entry that keeps the most common DNA and genes. This sample has 60,000 to 65,000 distinct CDR3 sequences in its table, and 15% to 20% of those were observed once. The top ten hold 1.4% of the sample. The sequenced material came from naive CD8+ T cells from blood, with Jurkat cell RNA spiked in. What this sample's cell subset or site label stands for: FACS-sorted CD8+CD4-CCR7+CD45RA+ naive T cells. The source is a human donor in good health. Some libraries in this study had Jurkat cell RNA spiked in.

This clonotype was detected only a few times. The J gene is TRBJ2-1, the V gene TRBV19; D may be TRBD1 or TRBD2 (5 bases each). The germline V and J ends were trimmed by 4 bases and 2 bases, with 18 bases remaining between them. Per the germline V gene, CDR1 is LNHDA and CDR2 is SQIVND (reference sequence). The CDR3 covers 17 residues. In DNA form, the CDR3 reads TGTGCCAGTAGTACCCCTAAGAGGCAGGGACCCTACAATGAGCAGTTCTTC. It encodes CASSTPKRQGPYNEQFF.

This clonotype showed up just a few times. The V and J genes are TRBV29-1 and TRBJ2-1; the match to TRBD2 covers 13 bases. Germline V CDR1 and CDR2: SQVTM, ANQGSEA. The CDR3 is 14 residues long. V trimming: 7 bases; J trimming: 8 bases; junction bases outside the gene matches: 8. DNA of the CDR3: TGCAGCGCCCGACTAGCGGGAGGATGGGATGAGCAGTTCTTC. It yields the protein CSARLAGGWDEQFF.

About this clonotype itself: A read error may be the cause here, since a much bigger clone is one base away. The chain combines TRBV29-1 with TRBJ1-3; the D gene is possibly TRBD1 (5 bases). This CDR3 has 12 amino acids. CDR1 SQVTM and CDR2 ANQGSEA come from the germline V gene. CDR3 DNA sequence: TGCAGCGTTGCTTCCTCCGGCGGGACCACATATTTT. This gives the protein CSVASSGGTTYF. Full variable domain (remainder filled in from reference TRBV29-1 and TRBJ1-3): SAVISQKPSRDICQRGTSLTIQCQVDSQVTMMFWYRQQPGQSLTLIATANQGSEATYESGFVIDKFPISRPNLTFSTLTVSNMSPEDSSIYLCSVASSGGTTYFGEGSWLTVV.

This clonotype came up many times. V usage is TRBV6-2 or TRBV6-3 and J usage is TRBJ2-7; possible D gene TRBD2, 5 bases. Germline V CDR1 and CDR2: MNHEY, SVGEGT. Between the trimmed V and J ends, which lost 7 bases and 0 bases, there was a span of 13 bases. CDR3 length: 14 amino acids. The DNA for the CDR3 is TGTGCCAGCATTTCCGGGATAAGCTCCTACGAGCAGTACTTC. Translation: CASISGISSYEQYF.

This clonotype showed up just a few times. The J gene is TRBJ1-1, the V gene TRBV9; tentatively, D is TRBD1 (6 bases). V was pared by 4 bases and J by 4 bases, with 14 bases between. The germline gives CDR1 SGDLS, CDR2 YYNGEE. The CDR3 length is 14 residues. The CDR3 loop reads CASSSYRVGTEAFF. The DNA for the CDR3 is TGTGCCAGCAGCTCTTACAGGGTTGGCACTGAAGCTTTCTTT.

This clonotype was seen many times. V gene TRBV20-1 combines with J gene TRBJ2-1; D gene unclear. This CDR3 is built from 15 residues. Trimming shortened V by 1 base and J by 9 bases, and 19 bases separated the two germline ends. Germline V gene data show CDR1 as DFQATT and CDR2 as SNEGSKA (reference sequence). The CDR3 spells CSARGLFEGTGEQFF. In DNA form, the CDR3 reads TGCAGTGCTAGAGGTTTGTTTGAAGGCACCGGTGAGCAGTTCTTC.

This clonotype has a count of ten or more. The chain uses TRBV28 and TRBJ2-1, with D possibly being TRBD2 (6 bases). Germline V gene lookup returns CDR1 MDHEN and CDR2 SYDVKM. This CDR3 has 16 amino acids. V was cut by 6 bases and J by 4 bases, with 19 bases left in between. The CDR3 DNA sequence: TGTGCCAGCAGGATCCTGACGGGAGATGGATACAATGAGCAGTTCTTC. Its translation is CASRILTGDGYNEQFF.

This clonotype was counted at least ten times. The genes are TRBV30 and TRBJ2-1; 11 positions agree with TRBD2. Trimming at V came to 3 bases and at J to 6 bases, leaving 1 base not matched to a gene. Germline V lookup: CDR1 GTSNPN, CDR2 SVGIG (reference sequence). This CDR3 spans 13 amino acids. CDR3 amino acids: CAWSGLAGNEQFF. CDR3 bases: TGTGCCTGGAGCGGACTAGCGGGCAATGAGCAGTTCTTC.

The chain links TRBV5-4 to TRBJ2-7; 9 bases line up with TRBD1. The CDR3 sequence is 15 residues long. CDR1 and CDR2 from the germline V gene are SGHNT and YYREEE (reference sequence). After removal of 4 bases from V and 8 bases from J, the junction contained 13 bases not matched to a gene. The CDR3 bases are TGTGCCAGCAGCGGAGGACAGGGGCACAACGAGCAGCAGTACTTC. Amino acids: CASSGGQGHNEQQYF.

This clonotype has a single count. A read error is possible here, since a much larger clone lies one base away. V usage is TRBV11-2 and J usage is TRBJ2-2; D possibly corresponds to TRBD2 (6 bases). Germline V CDR1 and CDR2: SGHAT, FQNNGV. Between the trimmed V and J ends, which lost 2 bases and 7 bases, there was a span of 17 bases. This CDR3 contains 16 residues. This CDR3 is CASSLRGISNNGELFF. DNA for the CDR3: TGTGCCAGCAGCTTACGCGGGATTAGCAATAACGGGGAGCTGTTTTTT.